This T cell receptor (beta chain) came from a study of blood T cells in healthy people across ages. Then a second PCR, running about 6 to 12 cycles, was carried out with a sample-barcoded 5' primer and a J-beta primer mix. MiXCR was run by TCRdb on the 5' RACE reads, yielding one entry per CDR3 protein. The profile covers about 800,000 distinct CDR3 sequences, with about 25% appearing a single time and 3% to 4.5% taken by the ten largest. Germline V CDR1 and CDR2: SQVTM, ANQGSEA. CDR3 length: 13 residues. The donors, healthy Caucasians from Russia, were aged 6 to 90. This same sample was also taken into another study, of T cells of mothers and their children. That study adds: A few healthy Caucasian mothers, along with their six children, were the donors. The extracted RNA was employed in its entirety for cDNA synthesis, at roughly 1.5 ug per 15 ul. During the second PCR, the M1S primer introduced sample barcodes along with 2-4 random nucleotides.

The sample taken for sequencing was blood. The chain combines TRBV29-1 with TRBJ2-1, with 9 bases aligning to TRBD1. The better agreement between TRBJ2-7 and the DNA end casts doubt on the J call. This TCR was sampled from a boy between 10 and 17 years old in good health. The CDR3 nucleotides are TGCAGCGCCATCCAGGGACAGGGATACGAGCAGTACTTC. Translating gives CSAIQGQGYEQYF.